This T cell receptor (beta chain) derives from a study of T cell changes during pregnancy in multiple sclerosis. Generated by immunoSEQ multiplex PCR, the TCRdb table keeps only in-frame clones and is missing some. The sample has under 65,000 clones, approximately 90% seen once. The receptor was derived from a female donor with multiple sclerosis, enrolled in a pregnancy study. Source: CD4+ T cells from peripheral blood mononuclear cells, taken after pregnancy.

Here the CDR3 DNA reads TGCGCCAGCGGCTCCGGGAACTTAGATGAAAAACTGTTTTTT. Its translation is CASGSGNLDEKLFF. This chain uses TRBV5-1 with TRBJ1-4; D is unclear. CDR3 length: 14 residues. CDR1 SGHRS and CDR2 YFSETQ come from the germline V gene. V was clipped by 7 bases and J by 6 bases, with 16 bases between them.